This T cell receptor (beta chain) was retrieved from a study of blood T cells in healthy people across ages. The V end was cut by 1 base, the J end by 5 bases, with 14 bases between. Germline CDR1 is SQVTM and CDR2 is ANQGSEA. The CDR3 loop spans 14 amino acids. For the second PCR, which ran for 7 to 11 cycles, a sample-barcoded 5' primer and a J-beta primer mix were used. TCRdb reprocessed the 5' RACE reads via MiXCR and lists one record per CDR3 protein. The data hold 600,000 or so distinct CDR3 sequences, with about 30% observed a single time. This clonotype came up a few times. The material sequenced was blood. V and J are TRBV29-1 and TRBJ1-1, with a tentative D call TRBD1 (6 bases). This clonotype originated in a woman older than 75 in good health. The CDR3 protein is CSVEVSTGGTEAFF. The CDR3 DNA reads TGCAGCGTTGAAGTCTCGACAGGTGGAACTGAAGCTTTCTTT.